The rows below give T cell receptor beta chains drawn from one sample of a study of cytomegalovirus exposure and HLA in healthy donors. Repertoires were generated with immunoSEQ multiplex PCR, while TCRdb's copy carries only in-frame clones and drops some. Of about 90,000 clones in the sample, about 73% were seen once. Input material: PBMCs. The receptors were sampled from a middle-aged woman in good health and CMV-seropositive. Each CDR3 is given with its conserved first and last residue. The D gene is left open where the match is weak. The listing skips clone size in some rows; elsewhere it reads once, few, many or a size class.

v_call,d_call,j_call,clone_size,cdr3_aa,cdr3_nt
TRBV19,-,TRBJ2-1,-,CASSIRRQYNEQFF,TGTGCCAGTAGTATAAGGCGGCAGTACAATGAGCAGTTCTTC
TRBV5-3,-,TRBJ2-5,-,CARSCPRAEQETQYF,TGTGCCAGAAGCTGCCCGCGGGCAGAACAAGAGACCCAGTACTTC
TRBV9,TRBD1,TRBJ2-7,-,CASSPRGPDPSYEQYF,TGTGCCAGCAGCCCTAGGGGGCCAGACCCCTCCTACGAGCAGTACTTC
TRBV7-2,-,TRBJ1-1,-,CASSLTGSTEAFF,TGTGCCAGCAGCTTAACAGGGAGCACTGAAGCTTTCTTT
TRBV11-3,-,TRBJ1-4,-,CASQAGWGANEKLFF,TGTGCCAGCCAAGCGGGCTGGGGGGCTAATGAAAAACTGTTTTTT
TRBV5-1,-,TRBJ1-1,-,CASSLGTGWAFF,TGCGCCAGCAGCTTGGGCACAGGTTGGGCTTTCTTT
TRBV28,-,TRBJ1-3,-,CASILGTHGNTIYF,TGTGCCAGCATACTCGGGACACATGGAAACACCATATATTTT
TRBV2,TRBD1,TRBJ2-5,-,CASSIRQGKEETQYF,TGTGCCAGCAGTATCCGACAGGGGAAGGAAGAGACCCAGTACTTC
TRBV11-3,-,TRBJ2-2,-,CASSLLNTGELFF,TGTGCCAGCAGCTTATTAAACACCGGGGAGCTGTTTTTT
TRBV4-1,TRBD1,TRBJ2-5,-,CASRGQEYQETQYF,TGCGCCAGCAGGGGACAGGAGTACCAAGAGACCCAGTACTTC
TRBV28,TRBD2,TRBJ2-1,-,CASSFRGGRANEQFF,TGTGCCAGCAGTTTTCGAGGCGGGAGGGCGAATGAGCAGTTCTTC
TRBV11-3,-,TRBJ1-3,-,CASSSRLGQLYSGNTIYF,TGTGCCAGCAGCTCTAGGCTTGGACAGCTCTACTCTGGAAACACCATATATTTT
TRBV6-5,-,TRBJ2-5,few,CASSYSRGQETQYF,TGTGCCAGCAGTTACTCGAGAGGGCAAGAGACCCAGTACTTC
TRBV2,-,TRBJ1-1,-,CTSMGSRPEAFF,TGTACCAGCATGGGCAGCAGACCTGAAGCTTTCTTT
TRBV18,-,TRBJ2-5,few,CASSPPNPGEETQYF,TGTGCCAGCTCACCGCCAAATCCGGGGGAAGAGACCCAGTACTTC
TRBV7-9,-,TRBJ2-7,-,CSSSRRDNPKTDEQYF,TGTTCCAGCAGCCGTCGGGACAATCCTAAGACGGACGAGCAGTACTTC
TRBV19,TRBD2,TRBJ2-1,-,CASSTSGYNEQFF,TGTGCCAGTAGCACTAGCGGTTACAATGAGCAGTTCTTC
TRBV6-6,-,TRBJ1-1,once,CASRKGDSNTEAFF,TGTGCCAGCAGGAAGGGGGATTCGAACACTGAAGCTTTCTTT
TRBV4-2,TRBD2,TRBJ2-1,-,CASSQASTSGLVNEQFF,TGTGCCAGCAGCCAAGCCTCGACTAGCGGACTGGTAAATGAGCAGTTCTTC
TRBV27,TRBD1,TRBJ2-7,-,CASSPTGGLSYEQYF,TGTGCCAGCAGCCCCACAGGGGGCCTATCCTACGAGCAGTACTTC
TRBV7-2,TRBD2,TRBJ2-3,-,CASSGRATDTQYF,TGTGCGAGTAGCGGGAGGGCCACAGATACGCAGTATTTT
TRBV7-2,-,TRBJ2-5,-,CASSRLETQYF,TGTGCCAGCTCGAGGTTGGAGACCCAGTACTTC
TRBV19,TRBD1,TRBJ1-4,-,CASSMAGTGGEKLFF,TGTGCCAGTAGTATGGCCGGGACAGGTGGGGAAAAACTGTTTTTT
TRBV4-2,-,TRBJ2-5,few,CASSQVGQTETQYF,TGTGCCAGCAGCCAAGTGGGGCAAACCGAGACCCAGTACTTC
TRBV19,TRBD2,TRBJ2-7,-,CASSIGLAGLPYEQYF,TGTGCCAGTAGTATTGGGCTAGCGGGACTTCCCTACGAGCAGTACTTC
TRBV7-9,TRBD2,TRBJ2-5,-,CAYEKREGQETQYF,TGTGCCTACGAGAAGCGGGAGGGACAAGAGACCCAGTACTTC
TRBV11-3,-,TRBJ2-7,-,CASSFGGAVLSYEQYF,TGTGCCAGCAGCTTTGGGGGCGCGGTCCTCTCCTACGAGCAGTACTTC
TRBV19,-,TRBJ1-1,-,CASSLSPGNTEAFF,TGTGCCAGTAGTTTATCCCCAGGGAACACTGAAGCTTTCTTT